The 7 T cell receptor beta chains reported below all come from one sample, sequenced in a study of T cells in Graves' hyperthyroidism and ophthalmopathy. From RNA transcripts, TCR beta CDR3 regions were amplified. HTBI primers were used for first-round RT-PCR of the TCR CDR3. TCRdb independently ran MiXCR on the multiplex PCR reads; one entry per CDR3 protein. The profile shows about 600,000 distinct CDR3 sequences, 14% of them singletons. Sequencing used blood. The receptor set was obtained from a woman in her late teens or twenties with Graves' ophthalmopathy.

This clonotype was seen a handful of times. The rearrangement uses TRBV4-2 and TRBJ2-7; the D gene could be TRBD1 or TRBD2 (5 bases each). V was cut by 1 base and J by 3 bases, with 13 bases left in between. The germline CDR1 and CDR2 sequences are LGHNA and YNFKEQ. CDR3 length: 15 residues. This chain's CDR3 is CASSQGGSSLYEQYF. The CDR3 DNA is TGTGCCAGCAGCCAAGGGGGGAGTTCCCTCTACGAGCAGTACTTC.

This clonotype was detected ten times or more. The CDR3 reads CSAREGGETQYF. The CDR3 bases are TGCAGTGCTAGAGAGGGAGGGGAGACCCAGTACTTC. The V and J genes are TRBV20-1 and TRBJ2-5; the match to TRBD2 covers 7 bases. The length of the CDR3 is 12 residues. From germline, CDR1 is DFQATT and CDR2 SNEGSKA (reference sequence). Trimming removed 0 bases from V and 5 bases from J; junction bases left unmatched: 0.

This clonotype was recorded at least ten times. The V gene is TRBV12-3 or TRBV12-4, the J gene TRBJ2-1; D may be TRBD2 (6 bases). Trimming removed 5 bases at V and 12 bases at J, with 14 bases between. The CDR3 covers 12 residues. CDR3 nucleotide sequence: TGTGCCAGCAGTCGGAGCGGGTACCGGCAGTTCTTC. Translation: CASSRSGYRQFF.

This clonotype was counted once. The CDR3 DNA follows: TGTGCCAGCAGTTTAACAGACGGACGGGAGACCCAGTACTTC. This gives the protein CASSLTDGRETQYF. The rearrangement joins TRBV27 to TRBJ2-5; D unclear. The CDR3 covers 14 residues. The V gene's germline CDR1 is MNHEY and CDR2 SMNVEV (reference sequence). The germline V and J ends were trimmed by 2 bases and 5 bases, with 12 bases remaining between them.

This clonotype was found many times. This chain uses TRBV20-1 with TRBJ2-7, with 10 bases aligning to TRBD2. This CDR3 region has 14 residues. The J segment lost 3 bases and the V segment lost 2 bases, leaving 4 bases of the junction unmatched. Germline loops: CDR1 DFQATT, CDR2 SNEGSKA (reference sequence). CDR3 residues: CSARPRTSGYEQYF. CDR3 sequence (DNA): TGCAGTGCTAGACCCAGGACTAGCGGCTACGAGCAGTACTTC.

This clonotype was picked up a small number of times. This chain links TRBV13 with TRBJ2-7, with 12 bases identical to TRBD2. With 4 bases clipped from V and 5 bases from J, the junction kept 6 bases outside the gene matches. Germline CDR1 and CDR2: PRHDT and FYEKMQ (reference sequence). This CDR3 region has 15 residues. DNA of the CDR3: TGTGCCAGCAGCTCCGTTGGACTAGCGGGAAACGAGCAGTACTTC. Translated: CASSSVGLAGNEQYF.

A note on this clonotype: This may be a read error: a much more frequent sequence differs by one nucleotide. This chain connects TRBV28 to TRBJ2-7; 10 positions match TRBD1. CDR3 size: 15 residues. Per germline, CDR1 MDHEN and CDR2 SYDVKM. Trimming removed 4 bases from V and 4 bases from J; junction bases left unmatched: 7. DNA of the CDR3: TGTGCCAGCAGTTCGGGGACAGGGGTGGATTACGAGCAGTACTTC. It encodes CASSSGTGVDYEQYF.